These T cell receptor beta chains were read from a single sample in a study of radiation and T cells in renal cell carcinoma. Using immunoSEQ multiplex PCR, the repertoire was profiled, and TCRdb retains in-frame clones only, with some absent. Of about 130,000 clones listed, approximately 90% are singletons. The material was blood, obtained from a patient whose treatment included radiotherapy and nephrectomy. These receptors were obtained from a woman between 45 and 60 years old with renal cell carcinoma. Both conserved end residues are trimmed from each CDR3. D genes are given only for firm matches.

d_call,v_call,cdr3_aa
.,TRBV5-5,ASSVDWVQF
.,TRBV7-3,ASSFAGNTEAF
.,TRBV6-6,ASSTNNSPLH
TRBD1,TRBV5-1,ASSRGQGRETQY
.,TRBV7-3,ASSLSSIGGTEQY
.,TRBV29-1,SVEERRREQY
TRBD2,TRBV5-1,ASSAGLAGGLYEQY
.,TRBV6-6,ASSHLYEQY
TRBD2,TRBV6-5,ASRAGTSFNEQY
.,TRBV9,ASSVSLLGNTIY
.,TRBV18,ASSPSTVNTEAF